This is a list of T cell receptor beta chains from one sample in a study of cytomegalovirus exposure and HLA in healthy donors. The data were produced by immunoSEQ multiplex PCR, yet TCRdb's version contains in-frame clones alone and is incomplete. The table shows 83,000 or so clones, with around four fifths occurring only once. The sequenced sample consisted of PBMCs. The receptors were gathered from a young man in good health and CMV-seropositive. Both conserved end residues are part of each CDR3. A D gene is named only where the DNA matches it firmly. Rows may omit the clone size; those that give it use once, few, many or a size class.

NA	NA	TRBV7-2	TRBJ1-1	TGTGCCAGCAGCTTAGGTTGGGCGGCAGGGGTAGTAGCTTTCTTT	CASSLGWAAGVVAFF
TRBD1	NA	TRBV5-6	TRBJ1-1	TGTGCCAGCAGCTTGCGCCGACAGGGGACGGTGAACACTGAAGCTTTCTTT	CASSLRRQGTVNTEAFF
NA	few	TRBV6-1	TRBJ2-2	TGTGCCAGCATCCGGGAAACACCGAACACCGGGGAGCTGTTTTTT	CASIRETPNTGELFF
TRBD2	few	TRBV5-4	TRBJ2-3	TGTGCCAGCACCCGGGGGGGGAGCACAGATACGCAGTATTTT	CASTRGGSTDTQYF
NA	NA	TRBV5-1	TRBJ2-1	TGCGCCAGCAGCTTGGACAGGGAAGGCAATGAGCAGTTCTTC	CASSLDREGNEQFF
TRBD2	NA	TRBV19	TRBJ2-7	TGTGCCAGTAGTACCTGGACTAGCGGACCCTACGAGCAGTACTTC	CASSTWTSGPYEQYF
TRBD1	NA	TRBV19	TRBJ1-5	TGTGCCAGTTGCCGGACAGGGTCCAATCAGCCCCAGCATTTT	CASCRTGSNQPQHF
TRBD1	NA	TRBV9	TRBJ2-7	TGTGCCAGCAGCGTAGCTCCTACCACCGGGACAGATAACTCCTACGAGCAGTACTTC	CASSVAPTTGTDNSYEQYF
NA	NA	TRBV27	TRBJ2-3	TGTGCCAGCAGTTTATGGCGGGGGCCTAGCACAGATACGCAGTATTTT	CASSLWRGPSTDTQYF
TRBD2	NA	TRBV29-1	TRBJ2-1	TGCAGCGTTGAAAGCCATGCGGGGGGGCAGAATGAGCAGTTCTTC	CSVESHAGGQNEQFF
TRBD1	many	TRBV5-4	TRBJ1-6	TGTGCCAGCAGACTGGACAGGGCCAATTCACCCCTCCACTTT	CASRLDRANSPLHF
NA	NA	TRBV5-8	TRBJ2-7	TGTGCCAGCAGCTTGGGGGCTGGGGGCTTATCCTACGAGCAGTACTTC	CASSLGAGGLSYEQYF
TRBD1	NA	TRBV10-3	TRBJ2-5	TGTGCCATCAGCGAGGGGACAGAAGAGACCCAGTACTTC	CAISEGTEETQYF
NA	NA	TRBV7-9	TRBJ1-4	TGTGCCAGCAGCTTCACGGGGAAAAAACTGTTTTTT	CASSFTGKKLFF
NA	once	TRBV11-2	TRBJ2-3	TGTGCCAGCAGCTTAGGTCGTAGCACAGATACGCAGTATTTT	CASSLGRSTDTQYF
NA	once	TRBV28	TRBJ2-7	TGTGCCAGCAGTTTAGTGGTACGGGAGAACGAGCAGTACTTC	CASSLVVRENEQYF
TRBD1	NA	TRBV19	TRBJ1-5	TGTGCCACCACGGACAGGGGGGGCAATCAGCCCCAGCATTTT	CATTDRGGNQPQHF
TRBD1	NA	TRBV19	TRBJ2-7	TGTGCCAGTAGTATAGTTTCGGGACAGCTCTACGAGCAGTACTTC	CASSIVSGQLYEQYF
NA	few	TRBV21-1	TRBJ2-7	TGTGCCAGCAGATTCTCCGGGAGGGACAGGGGGTTCCACGAGCAGTACTTC	CASRFSGRDRGFHEQYF
NA	few	TRBV7-9	TRBJ2-7	TGTGCCAGCAGCTGGGGAGTTACCTACGAGCAGTACTTC	CASSWGVTYEQYF
TRBD1	NA	TRBV5-4	TRBJ2-5	TGTGCCAGCAGCCTGGGACAGAGCCAAGAGACCCAGTACTTC	CASSLGQSQETQYF
NA	NA	TRBV19	TRBJ2-6	TGTGCCAGTACCCCCCCAGGGTCTGGGGCCAACGTCCTGACTTTC	CASTPPGSGANVLTF
TRBD1	NA	TRBV7-2	TRBJ2-7	TGTGCCAGCAGCTTAACAGGGGGAAACTACGAGCAGTACTTC	CASSLTGGNYEQYF
TRBD1	NA	TRBV19	TRBJ1-1	TGTGCCAGCCTAGGGGGCGCGGCTTTCTTT	CASLGGAAFF
TRBD1	NA	TRBV25-1	TRBJ2-1	TGTGCCAGCAGTGAAGGACAGGGGACAGCTAGCGGACACAATGAGCAGTTCTTC	CASSEGQGTASGHNEQFF
NA	few	TRBV2	TRBJ1-5	TGTGCCAGCAGTGGGCCCAATCAGCCCCAGCATTTT	CASSGPNQPQHF
TRBD2	once	TRBV30	TRBJ2-2	TGTGCCTGGAGTGTAGGGAGGACTAGTTCGAACACCGGGGAGCTGTTTTTT	CAWSVGRTSSNTGELFF
NA	once	TRBV6-5	TRBJ1-5	TGTGCCAGCAAGGACGCAGGGGTAGGTCAGCCCCAGCATTTT	CASKDAGVGQPQHF
NA	NA	TRBV5-1	TRBJ2-7	TGCGCCAGCAGTCTACCCAATTACGAGCAGTACTTC	CASSLPNYEQYF
TRBD1	NA	TRBV28	TRBJ1-2	TGTGCCAGCAGTCCCTGGACAGGGGGTTTTGGCTACACCTTC	CASSPWTGGFGYTF
NA	NA	TRBV30	TRBJ1-2	TGTGCCTGGAGTGTCGAGGGTTTTGGTGGCTACACCTTC	CAWSVEGFGGYTF
TRBD1	NA	TRBV6-1	TRBJ1-6	TGTGCCATTTCCGGGACAGGGCATTCACCCCTCCACTTT	CAISGTGHSPLHF
NA	few	TRBV11-1	TRBJ1-6	TGTGCCAGCAGCTCAGGACTCCCGGGTAATTCACCCCTCCACTTT	CASSSGLPGNSPLHF
TRBD2	NA	TRBV7-9	TRBJ2-3	TGTGCCAGCAGACCGGGGGGGGGCCAAGATACGCAGTATTTT	CASRPGGGQDTQYF
TRBD1	NA	TRBV2	TRBJ2-2	TGTGCCAGGACAGGGGACACCAAGAACACCGGGGAGCTGTTTTTT	CARTGDTKNTGELFF
TRBD2	NA	TRBV13	TRBJ2-7	TGTGCCAGCAGCTCCCCGGGACTAGCGGGGGCCCCTTACGAGCAGTACTTC	CASSSPGLAGAPYEQYF
NA	many	TRBV4-1	TRBJ1-5	TGCGCCAGCAGCCAAGGGGGAGCGGGCAATCAGCCCCAGCATTTT	CASSQGGAGNQPQHF
TRBD1	NA	TRBV4-3	TRBJ2-1	TGCGCCAGCAGCCAAGCCCAGACAGGGGAAGGACCTGAGCAGTTCTTC	CASSQAQTGEGPEQFF
NA	NA	TRBV6-5	TRBJ1-1	TGTGCCAGCAGGATGACACTGAACACTGAAGCTTTCTTT	CASRMTLNTEAFF
NA	NA	TRBV15	TRBJ2-2	TGTGCCACCAGCAACGCCAGGGAAACGAACACCGGGGAGCTGTTTTTT	CATSNARETNTGELFF
TRBD2	NA	TRBV11-2	TRBJ2-2	TGTGCCAGCAGCTTAGTAGGCCTTAGCGGGGGGGCAGACACCGGGGAGCTGTTTTTT	CASSLVGLSGGADTGELFF
TRBD2	NA	TRBV4-2	TRBJ2-7	TGTGCCAGCAGCCAAAAGGCTCTAGCGGAGTACGAGCAGTACTTC	CASSQKALAEYEQYF
NA	NA	TRBV6-5	TRBJ2-1	TGTGCCAGCAGTTACTCTCAAGGGGGTAGGTCCGATGAGCAGTTCTTC	CASSYSQGGRSDEQFF
NA	NA	TRBV7-9	TRBJ1-1	TGTGCCAGCAGCTTAGGGCTGCTGAACACTGAAGCTTTCTTT	CASSLGLLNTEAFF
NA	NA	TRBV10-3	TRBJ2-1	TGTGCCATCAGTGGGTCCAGGGGCCCCTACAATGAGCAGTTCTTC	CAISGSRGPYNEQFF